This TCR beta chain derives from a study of T-cell reconstitution after alpha-beta-depleted transplantation in children. As it was prepared, the TCRbeta library received unique molecular identifiers. TCRdb processed the PCR reads anew with MiXCR; each CDR3 protein has one entry. The table shows 600,000 to 700,000 distinct CDR3 sequences, with approximately 15% occurring only once. This clonotype was seen only a few times. V gave up 4 bases and J gave up 0 bases, with 10 bases separating them. The CDR3 runs to 14 residues. Germline V lookup: CDR1 DFQATT, CDR2 SNEGSKA (reference sequence). V and J are TRBV20-1 and TRBJ2-1; D might be TRBD2 (5 bases). This sample comprised PBMCs from the stem cell graft donor, obtained from the stem cell graft. This TCR was recovered from a human donor who donated a stem cell graft to a child with acute myeloid leukemia. DNA for the CDR3: TGCAGTGCTACGGAGCGGAGCTCCTACAATGAGCAGTTCTTC. Residues: CSATERSSYNEQFF.